Shown below are 18 T cell receptor beta chains from a single sample sequenced in a study of blood T cells in healthy people across ages. A second PCR of 7 to 11 cycles used a sample-barcoded 5' primer and a J-beta primer mix. TCRdb called the 5' RACE reads again in MiXCR, with one record for every CDR3 protein. The sample consists of 600,000 or so distinct CDR3 sequences, roughly 48% of them appearing once. Sequencing used blood. These receptors were taken from a man at least 80 years old in good health.

CDR3 sequence: CASRLRGGSGQETQYF. CDR3 DNA: TGTGCCAGCAGGCTCAGGGGCGGGAGTGGCCAAGAGACCCAGTACTTC. V usage is TRBV7-8 and J usage is TRBJ2-5; TRBD2 might be the D (7 bases). The CDR3 consists of 16 residues. V was trimmed by 6 bases and J by 1 base, leaving 18 bases between them. The germline gives CDR1 SGHVS, CDR2 FQNEAQ. Supplemented by reference TRBV7-8 and TRBJ2-5, the full variable domain reads GAGVSQSPRYKVAKRGQDVALRCDPISGHVSLFWYQQALGQGPEFLTYFQNEAQLDKSGLPSDRFFAERPEGSVSTLKIQRTQQEDSAVYLCASRLRGGSGQETQYFGPGTRLLVL.

The chain links TRBV20-1 to TRBJ1-1, with D uncertain. V dropped 3 bases and J dropped 1 base, with 9 bases sitting between them. The CDR3 runs 13 residues. CDR1 and CDR2 (germline): DFQATT, SNEGSKA (reference sequence). The DNA of the CDR3 is TGCAGTGCTAGGGCTTCCCCGAACACTGAAGCTTTCTTT. This encodes CSARASPNTEAFF.

This chain uses TRBV6-2 or TRBV6-3 with TRBJ2-7; TRBD2 is a possible D gene (5 bases). The J call may be wrong; the DNA end is better matched by TRBJ2-5. The CDR3 extends over 16 amino acids. Germline V gene sequence: CDR1 MNHEY, CDR2 SVGEGT. Here the CDR3 DNA reads TGTGCCAGCAGTTACTCCCAGCGGCAACACCTGACGACCCAGTACTTC. It yields the protein CASSYSQRQHLTTQYF.

The chain recombines TRBV5-1 with TRBJ2-3, with TRBD1 matching over 7 bases. The trim removed 1 base at V and 5 bases at J, leaving 13 bases unmatched. The CDR3 has 17 amino acids. Looked up from germline, CDR1 is SGHRS and CDR2 is YFSETQ. The CDR3 reads CASSLPSLGGSKDTQYF. The CDR3 DNA follows: TGCGCCAGCAGCTTGCCCTCCTTAGGGGGCTCGAAAGATACGCAGTATTTT.

V is TRBV7-2 and J is TRBJ2-3; the D is unclear. The CDR3 runs to 17 residues. V lost 1 base and J lost 4, with 18 bases in between. Germline values: CDR1 SGHTA, CDR2 FQGNSA. The CDR3 here is CASSLVTNRLRADTQYF. The CDR3 DNA reads as TGTGCCAGCAGCTTAGTTACCAATCGGCTACGGGCAGATACGCAGTATTTT. The full variable domain, its missing parts supplied by reference TRBV7-2 and TRBJ2-3, is GAGVSQSPSNKVTEKGKDVELRCDPISGHTALYWYRQSLGQGLEFLIYFQGNSAPDKSGLPSDRFSAERTGGSVSTLTIQRTQQEDSAVYLCASSLVTNRLRADTQYFGPGTRLTVL.

The J gene is TRBJ2-3, the V gene TRBV5-1; 7 nucleotides align to TRBD1. This CDR3 has 14 amino acids. V lost 4 bases and J lost 2; bases outside the gene matches: 4. The germline gives CDR1 SGHRS, CDR2 YFSETQ. Here the CDR3 reads CASSDGQDTDTQYF. As DNA, the CDR3 is TGCGCCAGCAGCGACGGACAGGACACAGATACGCAGTATTTT.

Turning to this clonotype: A clone one base away is much larger, so this may be a read error. The rearrangement links TRBV4-3 to TRBJ2-1; D is undetermined. The CDR3 has 16 residues. The ends were cut back, 3 bases at V and 3 bases at J, with 15 bases in the middle. Germline CDR1 is LGHNA and CDR2 is YSLEER. The CDR3 region is CASSQHWLLDYNEQFF. CDR3 coding DNA: TGCGCCAGCAGCCAGCATTGGTTACTCGACTACAATGAGCAGTTCTTC.

This clonotype has a handful of counts. It may be a read error: a sequence one base away is much more abundant. The chain combines TRBV6-5 with TRBJ2-1; TRBD2 aligns across 9 bases. Germline V gene lookup returns CDR1 MNHEY and CDR2 SVGAGI. V lost 11 bases to trimming and J lost 3 bases; unmatched junction nucleotides: 14. The CDR3 runs 16 residues. CDR3 protein: CAGTRVAGAGYNEQFF. In DNA, the CDR3 is TGTGCCGGCACGAGGGTAGCGGGAGCAGGCTACAATGAGCAGTTCTTC.

CDR3 nucleotide sequence: TGTGCCAGCAGCCTCAGAGTGGGGGGAGTAGATACGCAGTATTTT. Amino acid sequence: CASSLRVGGVDTQYF. The genes are TRBV11-2 and TRBJ2-3; D may be TRBD2 (6 bases). Trimming removed 5 bases at V and 5 bases at J, with 17 bases between. CDR3 length equals 15 residues. Per the germline V gene, CDR1 is SGHAT and CDR2 is FQNNGV. The full variable domain, in which reference TRBV11-2 and TRBJ2-3 provide the parts outside the CDR3, is EAGVAQSPRYKIIEKRQSVAFWCNPISGHATLYWYQQILGQGPKLLIQFQNNGVVDDSQLPKDRFSAERLKGVDSTLKIQPAKLEDSAVYLCASSLRVGGVDTQYFGPGTRLTVL.

The chain couples TRBV5-1 to TRBJ2-7, with 8 bases identical to TRBD2. Germline V gene sequence: CDR1 SGHRS, CDR2 YFSETQ. The CDR3 totals 16 residues. V lost 0 bases to trimming and J lost 1 base; unmatched junction nucleotides: 6. The CDR3 loop reads CASSLVATSASYEQYF. In DNA form, the CDR3 reads TGCGCCAGCAGCTTGGTCGCGACTAGCGCTTCCTACGAGCAGTACTTC. Complete variable domain (other parts from reference TRBV5-1 and TRBJ2-7): KAGVTQTPRYLIKTRGQQVTLSCSPISGHRSVSWYQQTPGQGLQFLFEYFSETQRNKGNFPGRFSGRQFSNSRSEMNVSTLELGDSALYLCASSLVATSASYEQYFGPGTRLTVT.

The chain employs TRBV27 and TRBJ2-3; D is unresolved. The V gene's germline CDR1 is MNHEY and CDR2 SMNVEV (reference sequence). Trimming took 3 bases from V and 2 from J, leaving 6 bases between them. The CDR3 has 13 amino acids. The CDR3 bases are TGTGCCAGCAGTTTCTGGAACACAGATACGCAGTATTTT. It yields the protein CASSFWNTDTQYF.

This chain uses TRBV29-1 with TRBJ1-1; possible D gene TRBD1, 6 bases. This CDR3 region has 12 residues. Trimming left V 7 bases short and J 5 bases short, with 14 bases between. Germline CDR1 SQVTM, CDR2 ANQGSEA. The CDR3 loop reads CSATQGGTEAFF. The CDR3 nucleotides are TGCAGCGCCACACAGGGAGGAACTGAAGCTTTCTTT.

The chain combines TRBV7-9 with TRBJ2-5; D remains unclear. Germline loops: CDR1 SEHNR, CDR2 FQNEAQ (reference sequence). Trimming took off 1 base at V and 5 bases at J, with 11 bases between the two ends. The CDR3 has 14 residues. In DNA, the CDR3 is TGTGCCAGCAGCTTAGGAACTGCGGAGGAGACCCAGTACTTC. Translated: CASSLGTAEETQYF.

At least ten counts were recorded for this clonotype. The CDR3 DNA reads TGTGCCACCAAGTCTAGCGGCGGGACAGATACGCAGTATTTT. It is translated as CATKSSGGTDTQYF. V usage is TRBV6-5 and J usage is TRBJ2-3, with 7 bases identical to TRBD2. Germline assignment: CDR1 MNHEY and CDR2 SVGAGI. Unmatched junction bases numbered 10, after V lost 10 bases and J lost 3 bases. The CDR3 sequence is 14 residues long.

This clonotype has a handful of counts. The gene calls are TRBV27 and TRBJ2-5; tentative D call: TRBD1 (7 bases). The J call may be mistaken, given a closer DNA end match to TRBJ2-7. The CDR3 spans 16 residues. CDR1 MNHEY and CDR2 SMNVEV come from the germline V gene (reference sequence). CDR3 in amino acids: CASSSSDRVLVGEQYF. The CDR3 coding sequence is TGTGCCAGCAGTTCTAGCGACAGGGTCCTTGTGGGCGAGCAGTACTTC.

This clonotype came up many times. The chain employs TRBV11-1 and TRBJ2-1, with D maybe TRBD2 (6 bases). The ends were cut back, 2 bases at V and 8 bases at J, with 16 bases in the middle. CDR3 size: 15 residues. The germline CDR1 and CDR2 sequences are SGHAT and FQDESV (reference sequence). CDR3 in amino acids: CASSLRGEIMHEQFF. The CDR3 bases are TGTGCCAGCAGCTTACGCGGGGAGATCATGCATGAGCAGTTCTTC.

The V call is TRBV4-3, the J call TRBJ1-3, with TRBD1 identical over 7 bases. The V and J ends lost 6 bases and 7 bases, in that order; junction bases with no gene match: 6. Germline CDR1 and CDR2: LGHNA and YSLEER. This CDR3 contains 13 residues. The CDR3 DNA is TGCGCCAGCAGTCCAGAACAGGGGAACACCATATATTTT. Amino acids: CASSPEQGNTIYF.

The V and J genes are TRBV7-2 and TRBJ2-1; no reliable D call. The germline V and J ends were trimmed by 3 bases and 8 bases, with 14 bases remaining between them. Germline V gives CDR1 SGHTA, CDR2 FQGNSA. CDR3 length: 14 residues. This CDR3 is CASSLLLEVHEQFF. CDR3 nucleotide sequence: TGTGCCAGCAGCTTGCTTCTAGAGGTCCATGAGCAGTTCTTC.